Below are 17 T cell receptor beta chains sequenced from a single sample in a study of T cell responses to AZD1222 COVID-19 vaccine. The data were produced by immunoSEQ multiplex PCR, yet TCRdb's version contains in-frame clones alone and is incomplete. Of 110,000 to 150,000 clones listed, 90% are singletons. The input for sequencing was peripheral blood, taken on day 0 of AZD1222 vaccination. These receptors were collected from an adult in good health.

This clone was observed a handful of times. The rearrangement uses TRBV5-1 and TRBJ1-3; 7 bases match TRBD1. Germline trimming cut 4 bases from V and 5 bases from J; bases unmatched to any gene: 9. Germline V gene sequence: CDR1 SGHRS, CDR2 YFSETQ. The CDR3 consists of 15 residues. The CDR3 DNA reads TGCGCCAGCAGCGTAGACCGGGACAGAAGAAACACCATATATTTT. Translation: CASSVDRDRRNTIYF.

The chain recombines TRBV27 with TRBJ1-6; possible D gene TRBD1, 5 bases. The length of the CDR3 is 15 residues. Germline CDR1 and CDR2: MNHEY and SMNVEV (reference sequence). V was cut by 3 bases and J by 6 bases, with 12 bases left in between. The CDR3 DNA is TGTGCCAGCAGTTTGTTGGGGGGTATTAATTCACCCCTCCACTTT. Its protein is CASSLLGGINSPLHF.

This chain links TRBV27 with TRBJ1-1; 7 bases map to TRBD1. V dropped 8 bases and J dropped 8; count of bases not matched to a gene: 14. Germline V lookup: CDR1 MNHEY, CDR2 SMNVEV (reference sequence). This CDR3 spans 14 amino acids. The CDR3: CASSVFRGGVEAFF. The CDR3 DNA follows: TGTGCCAGCTCAGTTTTCAGGGGGGGGGTAGAAGCTTTCTTT.

This CDR3 reads CASSLARGIYEQYF. The CDR3 bases are TGTGCCAGCAGCCTGGCCAGGGGGATCTACGAGCAGTACTTC. V and J are TRBV7-2 and TRBJ2-7; 7 nucleotides align to TRBD1. V trimming: 5 bases; J trimming: 3 bases; junction bases outside the gene matches: 7. Germline V gene lookup returns CDR1 SGHTA and CDR2 FQGNSA. The length of the CDR3 is 14 residues. Full variable domain (missing parts from reference TRBV7-2 and TRBJ2-7): GAGVSQSPSNKVTEKGKDVELRCDPISGHTALYWYRQSLGQGLEFLIYFQGNSAPDKSGLPSDRFSAERTGGSVSTLTIQRTQQEDSAVYLCASSLARGIYEQYFGPGTRLTVT.

The genes are TRBV19 and TRBJ2-2, with D perhaps TRBD1 or TRBD2 (5 bases each). Germline CDR1 reads LNHDA; CDR2 reads SQIVND (reference sequence). The CDR3 is made up of 16 amino acids. V was trimmed by 3 bases and J by 0 bases, leaving 11 bases between them. DNA of the CDR3: TGTGCCAGTAGTATCTCGGGACCCCCGAACACCGGGGAGCTGTTTTTT. It codes for CASSISGPPNTGELFF.

The V gene is TRBV12-2, the J gene TRBJ1-2; the tabulated D call, TRBD1, remains unverified against the DNA. TRBV12-2 is a pseudogene. The CDR3 consists of 19 residues. CDR3 nucleotide sequence: TGTGCAAGTCGCTTCGGCCCCCCCCTGAGGGGGCGAAGGAACTATGGCTACACCTTC. It encodes CASRFGPPLRGRRNYGYTF.

The chain employs TRBV12-5 and TRBJ2-1, with a tentative D call TRBD1 (6 bases). V was trimmed by 2 bases and J by 13 bases, leaving 18 bases between them. The CDR3 is 14 amino acids. Germline V lookup: CDR1 LGHNT, CDR2 FRNRAP. CDR3 residues: CASGLPARGQTQFF. The CDR3 DNA follows: TGTGCTAGTGGTTTGCCGGCCCGAGGACAGACCCAGTTCTTC. The variable domain in full, completed from reference TRBV12-5 and TRBJ2-1, reads DARVTQTPRHKVTEMGQEVTMRCQPILGHNTVFWYRQTMMQGLELLAYFRNRAPLDDSGMPKDRFSAEMPDATLATLKIQPSEPRDSAVYFCASGLPARGQTQFFGPGTRLTVL.

The V gene is TRBV27, the J gene TRBJ2-2, with D perhaps matching TRBD2 (6 bases). This CDR3 comprises 15 residues. Trimming took 8 bases from V and 4 from J, leaving 17 bases between them. The germline CDR1 and CDR2 sequences are MNHEY and SMNVEV (reference sequence). The CDR3 region is CASQPLRETTGELFF. As DNA, the CDR3 is TGTGCCAGCCAACCCCTCCGGGAGACCACCGGGGAGCTGTTTTTT.

The chain links TRBV13 to TRBJ2-5; the match to TRBD2 covers 7 bases. The V and J ends lost 5 bases and 10 bases, in that order; junction bases with no gene match: 19. The length of the CDR3 is 16 residues. Germline loops: CDR1 PRHDT, CDR2 FYEKMQ (reference sequence). This chain's CDR3 is CASSRVPDTPPGGQYF. The DNA of the CDR3 is TGTGCCAGCAGCCGAGTCCCGGACACCCCCCCGGGGGGCCAGTACTTC.

This chain links TRBV21-1 with TRBJ1-5; the D call TRBD1 from the table was never checked on the DNA. TRBV21-1 is a recognized pseudogene. The length of the CDR3 is 18 residues. The CDR3 spells CASSERNPGQGTGQPQHF. The CDR3 bases are TGTGCCAGCAGTGAAAGAAATCCGGGACAGGGGACAGGTCAGCCCCAGCATTTT.

This sequence joins TRBV25-1 and TRBJ2-7, with TRBD2 matching over 7 bases. This CDR3 spans 12 amino acids. Germline values: CDR1 MGHDK, CDR2 SYGVNS. Trimming took 6 bases from V and 6 from J; bases not matched to a gene: 5. CDR3: CASSSGGSEQYF. DNA for the CDR3: TGTGCCAGCAGCTCCGGGGGGTCCGAGCAGTACTTC.

The V and J genes are TRBV3-1 (or the pseudogene TRBV3-2) and TRBJ1-4, with 12 nucleotides matching TRBD1. Germline CDR1 and CDR2: LGHDT and YNNKEL (reference sequence). V was pared by 2 bases and J by 11 bases, with 3 bases of the junction left unmatched. This CDR3 is built from 14 residues. DNA of the CDR3: TGTGCCAGCAGCCAACCGGGACAGGGGGCGAAACTGTTTTTT. Translation: CASSQPGQGAKLFF.

This chain links TRBV30 with TRBJ1-3, with D maybe TRBD1 (6 bases). The CDR3 runs 16 residues. V was pared by 1 base and J by 1 base, with 14 bases between. Per germline, CDR1 GTSNPN and CDR2 SVGIG (reference sequence). The CDR3 loop is CAWSGQDSASGNTIYF. CDR3 nucleotides: TGTGCCTGGAGTGGGCAGGACAGTGCTTCTGGAAACACCATATATTTT.

This clone is medium-sized. The rearrangement uses TRBV3-1 (or the pseudogene TRBV3-2) and TRBJ2-7, with TRBD2 as a possible D gene (5 bases). V lost 0 bases, J lost 2 bases, and 17 bases lay in between. Germline-derived CDR1 and CDR2 are LGHDT and YNNKEL (reference sequence). The CDR3 extends over 17 amino acids. DNA of the CDR3: TGTGCCAGCAGCCAAGAAAGGCCGGGGAGTCAGCCCTACGAGCAGTACTTC. Its protein is CASSQERPGSQPYEQYF.

The chain couples TRBV10-2 to TRBJ1-5, with D possibly matching TRBD1 (5 bases). The germline CDR1 and CDR2 sequences are WSHSY and SAAADI. Trimming left V 3 bases short and J 5 bases short, with 11 bases between. This CDR3 contains 14 residues. The CDR3 spells CASSDPTGDQPQHF. The CDR3 nucleotides are TGCGCCAGCAGTGATCCCACGGGGGATCAGCCCCAGCATTTT.

The chain uses TRBV25-1 and TRBJ1-6, with 7 nucleotides matching TRBD1. The CDR3 contains 16 residues. The V and J ends lost 4 bases and 5 bases, in that order; junction bases with no gene match: 8. The germline V gene has CDR1 MGHDK and CDR2 SYGVNS. CDR3 loop: CASSVLQGEDNSPLHF. CDR3 sequence (DNA): TGTGCCAGCAGTGTTCTCCAGGGGGAGGATAATTCACCCCTCCACTTT.

The V call is TRBV2, the J call TRBJ2-7, with TRBD2 matching 8 bases. CDR3 length: 14 residues. Germline assignment: CDR1 SNHLY and CDR2 FYNNEI. The V segment lost 4 bases and the J segment 4 bases; nucleotides outside the gene matches: 6. The CDR3 loop reads CASSAGAGAYEQYF. DNA for the CDR3: TGTGCCAGCAGTGCGGGAGCGGGAGCGTACGAGCAGTACTTC.